This T cell receptor beta chain stems from a study of T cell changes during pregnancy in multiple sclerosis. Germline lookup yields CDR1 LNHDA and CDR2 SQIVND (reference sequence). CDR3 length equals 13 residues. The V end was cut by 5 bases, the J end by 4 bases, with 9 bases between. The table came from immunoSEQ multiplex PCR; TCRdb's copy has only in-frame clones and leaves some out. Found here are around 100,000 clones, about 91% of them singletons; the top ten hold around 3.1%. This receptor was obtained from a female donor with multiple sclerosis, enrolled in a pregnancy study. The chain links TRBV19 to TRBJ2-1; tentatively, D is TRBD1 (6 bases). This sample comprised peripheral blood, obtained in the second trimester of pregnancy. CDR3 loop: CASSQGQYNEQFF. The DNA of the CDR3 is TGTGCCAGTAGTCAAGGACAGTACAATGAGCAGTTCTTC.